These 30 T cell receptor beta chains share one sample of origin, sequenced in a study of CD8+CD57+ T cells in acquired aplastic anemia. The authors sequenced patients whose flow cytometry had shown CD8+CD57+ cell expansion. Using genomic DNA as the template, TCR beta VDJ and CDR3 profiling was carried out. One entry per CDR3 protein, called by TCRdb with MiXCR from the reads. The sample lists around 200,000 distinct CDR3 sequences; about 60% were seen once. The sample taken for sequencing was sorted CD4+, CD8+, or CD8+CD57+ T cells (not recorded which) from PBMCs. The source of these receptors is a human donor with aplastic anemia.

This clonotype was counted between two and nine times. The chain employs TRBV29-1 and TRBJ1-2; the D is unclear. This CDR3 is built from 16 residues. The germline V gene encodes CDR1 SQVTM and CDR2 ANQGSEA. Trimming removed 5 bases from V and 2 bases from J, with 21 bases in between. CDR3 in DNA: TGCAGCGTTCTTCCCCCCGCCGGCGACCCAAACTATGGCTACACCTTC. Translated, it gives CSVLPPAGDPNYGYTF.

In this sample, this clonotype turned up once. CDR3 nucleotide sequence: TGTGCCAGCAGCTTAGAGGGGACGAGTGAGCAGTTCTTC. Encoded protein: CASSLEGTSEQFF. The V gene is TRBV11-1, the J gene TRBJ2-1, with D perhaps matching TRBD1 or TRBD2 (5 bases each). The CDR3 is made up of 13 amino acids. Germline V gene data show CDR1 as SGHAT and CDR2 as FQDESV (reference sequence). Trimming stripped 1 base from V and 9 bases from J, with 10 bases between.

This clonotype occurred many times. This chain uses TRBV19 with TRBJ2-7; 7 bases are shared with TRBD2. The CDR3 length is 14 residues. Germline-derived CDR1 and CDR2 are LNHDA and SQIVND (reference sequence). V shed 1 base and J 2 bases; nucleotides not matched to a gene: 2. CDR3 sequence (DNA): TGTGCCAGTAGTATAGGAGGACTAGCCTACGAGCAGTACTTC. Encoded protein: CASSIGGLAYEQYF.

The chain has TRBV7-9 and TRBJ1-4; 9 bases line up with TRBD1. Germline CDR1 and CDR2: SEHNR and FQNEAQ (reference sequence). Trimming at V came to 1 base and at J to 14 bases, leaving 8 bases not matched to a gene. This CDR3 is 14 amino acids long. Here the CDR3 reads CASSLGTGASGLFF. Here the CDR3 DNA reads TGTGCCAGCAGCTTAGGGACAGGGGCCAGCGGGCTGTTTTTT.

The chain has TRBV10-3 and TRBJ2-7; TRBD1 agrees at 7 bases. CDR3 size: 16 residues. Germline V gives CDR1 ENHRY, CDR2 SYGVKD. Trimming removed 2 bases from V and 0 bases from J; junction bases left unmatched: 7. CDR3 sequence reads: CAISEPRGPDSYEQYF. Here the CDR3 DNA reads TGTGCCATCAGTGAGCCAAGGGGGCCTGACTCCTACGAGCAGTACTTC.

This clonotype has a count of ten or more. CDR3 amino acids: CASSTEAGQGETQYF. The DNA for the CDR3 is TGTGCCAGCAGCACCGAAGCGGGCCAGGGAGAGACCCAGTACTTC. J is TRBJ2-5 and V is TRBV7-9; D is possibly TRBD2 (6 bases). Trimming left V 5 bases short and J 4 bases short, with 17 bases between. The V gene's germline CDR1 is SEHNR and CDR2 FQNEAQ (reference sequence). This CDR3 contains 15 residues.

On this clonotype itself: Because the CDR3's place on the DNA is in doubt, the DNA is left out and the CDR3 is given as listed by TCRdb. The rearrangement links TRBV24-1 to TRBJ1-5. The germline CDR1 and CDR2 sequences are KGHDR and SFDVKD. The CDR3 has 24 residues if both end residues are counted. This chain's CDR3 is CATSDPLTASYERYFGPGNQPQHF.

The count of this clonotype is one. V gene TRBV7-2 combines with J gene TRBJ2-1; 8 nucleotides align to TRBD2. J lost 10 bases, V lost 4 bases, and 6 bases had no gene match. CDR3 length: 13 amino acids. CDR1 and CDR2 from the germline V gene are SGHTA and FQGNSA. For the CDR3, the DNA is TGTGCCAGCAGCTCAAATAGCGGGGTCGAGCAGTTCTTC. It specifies CASSSNSGVEQFF. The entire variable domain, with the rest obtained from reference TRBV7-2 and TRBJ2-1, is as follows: GAGVSQSPSNKVTEKGKDVELRCDPISGHTALYWYRQSLGQGLEFLIYFQGNSAPDKSGLPSDRFSAERTGGSVSTLTIQRTQQEDSAVYLCASSSNSGVEQFFGPGTRLTVL.

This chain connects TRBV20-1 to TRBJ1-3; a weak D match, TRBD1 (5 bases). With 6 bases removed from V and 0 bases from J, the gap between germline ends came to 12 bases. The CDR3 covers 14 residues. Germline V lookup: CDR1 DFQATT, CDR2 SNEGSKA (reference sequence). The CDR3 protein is CSAPDSHSGNTIYF. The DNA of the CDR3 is TGCAGTGCCCCCGACAGCCACTCTGGAAACACCATATATTTT.

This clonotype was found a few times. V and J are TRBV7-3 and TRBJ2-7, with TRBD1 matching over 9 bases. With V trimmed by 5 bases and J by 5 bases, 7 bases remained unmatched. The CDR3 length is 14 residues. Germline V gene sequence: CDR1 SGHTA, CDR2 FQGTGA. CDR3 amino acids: CASSIRDRDHEQYF. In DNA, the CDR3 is TGTGCCAGCAGCATCCGGGACAGGGACCACGAGCAGTACTTC.

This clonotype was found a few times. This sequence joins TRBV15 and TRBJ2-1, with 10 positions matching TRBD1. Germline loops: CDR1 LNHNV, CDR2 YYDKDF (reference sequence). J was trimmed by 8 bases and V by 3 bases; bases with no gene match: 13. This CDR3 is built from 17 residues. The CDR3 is CATSSSRSGQGPYEQFF. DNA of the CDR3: TGTGCCACCAGCAGCTCCAGGTCGGGACAGGGGCCCTATGAGCAGTTCTTC.

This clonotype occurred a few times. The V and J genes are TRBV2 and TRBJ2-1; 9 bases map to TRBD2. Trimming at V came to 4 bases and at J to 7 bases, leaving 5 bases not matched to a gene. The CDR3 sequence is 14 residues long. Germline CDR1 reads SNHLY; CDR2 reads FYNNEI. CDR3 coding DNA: TGTGCCAGCAGTGTATCCCTAGCGGGGAATGAGCAGTTCTTC. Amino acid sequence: CASSVSLAGNEQFF. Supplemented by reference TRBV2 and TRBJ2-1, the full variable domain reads EPEVTQTPSHQVTQMGQEVILRCVPISNHLYFYWYRQILGQKVEFLVSFYNNEISEKSEIFDDQFSVERPDGSNFTLKIRSTKLEDSAMYFCASSVSLAGNEQFFGPGTRLTVL.

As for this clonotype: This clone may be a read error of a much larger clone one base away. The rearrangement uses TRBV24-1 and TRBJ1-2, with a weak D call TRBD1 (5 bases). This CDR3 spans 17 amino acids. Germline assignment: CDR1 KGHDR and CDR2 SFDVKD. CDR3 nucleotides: TGTGCCACCAGTGCGAACCAACAGCAGGGATCAATTTATGGCTACATCTTC. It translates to CATSANQQQGSIYGYIF.

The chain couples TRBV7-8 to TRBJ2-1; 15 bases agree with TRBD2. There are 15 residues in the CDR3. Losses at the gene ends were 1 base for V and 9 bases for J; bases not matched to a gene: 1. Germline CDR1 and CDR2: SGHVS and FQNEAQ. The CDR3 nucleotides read TGTGCCAGCAGCTTAGTGGGACTAGCGGGGGGTGAGCAGTTCTTC. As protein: CASSLVGLAGGEQFF.

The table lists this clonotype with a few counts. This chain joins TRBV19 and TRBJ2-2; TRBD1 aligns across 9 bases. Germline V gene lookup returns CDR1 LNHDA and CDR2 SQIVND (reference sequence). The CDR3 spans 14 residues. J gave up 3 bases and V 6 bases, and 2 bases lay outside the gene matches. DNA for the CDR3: TGTGCCAGTAGGTGGGACAGGGACACCGGGGAGCTGTTTTTT. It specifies CASRWDRDTGELFF.

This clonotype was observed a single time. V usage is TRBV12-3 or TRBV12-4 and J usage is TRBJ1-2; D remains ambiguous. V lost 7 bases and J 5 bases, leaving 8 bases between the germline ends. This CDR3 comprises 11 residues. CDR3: CASTLGYGYTF. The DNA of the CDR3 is TGTGCCAGCACCTTGGGATATGGCTACACCTTC.

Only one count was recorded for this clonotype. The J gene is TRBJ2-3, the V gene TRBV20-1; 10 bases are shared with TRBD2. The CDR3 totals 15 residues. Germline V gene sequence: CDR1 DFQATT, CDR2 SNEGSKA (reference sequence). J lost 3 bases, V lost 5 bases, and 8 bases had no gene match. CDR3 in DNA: TGCAGTGCTGAATCCGGGACTAGCGATACAGATACGCAGTATTTT. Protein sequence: CSAESGTSDTDTQYF.

This CDR3 is CASSLGEGRAFF. Here the CDR3 DNA reads TGTGCCAGCAGTTTAGGGGAGGGGAGGGCTTTCTTT. V gene TRBV12-3 or TRBV12-4 combines with J gene TRBJ1-1, with D perhaps TRBD1 (5 bases). The CDR3 covers 12 residues. Trimming cost V 1 base and J 11 bases, with 11 bases left between them.

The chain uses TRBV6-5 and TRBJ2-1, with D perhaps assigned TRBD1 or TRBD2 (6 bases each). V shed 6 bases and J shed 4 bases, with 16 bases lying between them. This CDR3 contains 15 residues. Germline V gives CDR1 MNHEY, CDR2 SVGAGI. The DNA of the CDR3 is TGTGCCAGCAGAGAGGGGGGAAGCGAATACAATGAGCAGTTCTTC. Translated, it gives CASREGGSEYNEQFF.

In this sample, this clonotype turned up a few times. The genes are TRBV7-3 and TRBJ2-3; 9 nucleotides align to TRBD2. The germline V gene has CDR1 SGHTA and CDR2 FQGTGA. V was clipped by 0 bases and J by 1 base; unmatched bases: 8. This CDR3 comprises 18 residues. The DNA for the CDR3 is TGTGCCAGCAGCTTAACGGTAGCGGGGGTCCCGGGCACAGATACGCAGTATTTT. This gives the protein CASSLTVAGVPGTDTQYF.

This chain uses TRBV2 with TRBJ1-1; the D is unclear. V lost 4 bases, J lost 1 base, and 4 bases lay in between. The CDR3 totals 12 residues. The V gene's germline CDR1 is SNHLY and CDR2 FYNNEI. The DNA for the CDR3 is TGTGCCAGCAGTGTACAGAACACTGAAGCTTTCTTT. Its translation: CASSVQNTEAFF.

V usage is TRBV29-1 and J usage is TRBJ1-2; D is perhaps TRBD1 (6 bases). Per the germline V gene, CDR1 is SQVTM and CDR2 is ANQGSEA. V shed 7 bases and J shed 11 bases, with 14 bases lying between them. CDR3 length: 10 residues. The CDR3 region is CSAITGIYTF. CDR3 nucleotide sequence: TGCAGCGCGATAACAGGGATTTACACCTTC.

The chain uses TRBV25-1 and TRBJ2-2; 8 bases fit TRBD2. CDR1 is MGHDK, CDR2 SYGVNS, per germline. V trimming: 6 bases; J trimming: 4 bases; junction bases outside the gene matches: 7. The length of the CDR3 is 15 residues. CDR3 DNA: TGTGCCAGCAGCTGGACTAGCAGTGTCACCGGGGAGCTGTTTTTT. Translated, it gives CASSWTSSVTGELFF. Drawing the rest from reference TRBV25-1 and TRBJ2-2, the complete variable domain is EADIYQTPRYLVIGTGKKITLECSQTMGHDKMYWYQQDPGMELHLIHYSYGVNSTEKGDLSSESTVSRIRTEHFPLTLESARPSHTSQYLCASSWTSSVTGELFFGEGSRLTVL.

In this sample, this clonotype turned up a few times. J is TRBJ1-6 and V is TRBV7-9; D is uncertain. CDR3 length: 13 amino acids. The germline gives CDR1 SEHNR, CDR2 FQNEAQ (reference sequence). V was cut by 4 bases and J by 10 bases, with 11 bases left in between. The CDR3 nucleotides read TGTGCCAGCAGCTCATTGTCTGGGTCACCCCTCCACTTT. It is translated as CASSSLSGSPLHF.

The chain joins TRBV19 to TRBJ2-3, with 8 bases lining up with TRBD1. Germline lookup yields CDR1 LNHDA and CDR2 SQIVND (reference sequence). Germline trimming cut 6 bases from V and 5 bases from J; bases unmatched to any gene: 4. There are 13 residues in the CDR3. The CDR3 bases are TGTGCCAGTAGCAGGGGGCGCGGAGATACGCAGTATTTT. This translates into CASSRGRGDTQYF.

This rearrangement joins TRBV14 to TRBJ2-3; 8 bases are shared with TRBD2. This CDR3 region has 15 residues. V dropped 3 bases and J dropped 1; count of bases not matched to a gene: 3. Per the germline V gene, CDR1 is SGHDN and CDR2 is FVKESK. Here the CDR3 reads CASSQAGLGTDTQYF. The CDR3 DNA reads TGTGCCAGCAGCCAGGCGGGACTAGGCACAGATACGCAGTATTTT. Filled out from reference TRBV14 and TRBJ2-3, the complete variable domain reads EAGVTQFPSHSVIEKGQTVTLRCDPISGHDNLYWYRRVMGKEIKFLLHFVKESKQDESGMPNNRFLAERTGGTYSTLKVQPAELEDSGVYFCASSQAGLGTDTQYFGPGTRLTVL.

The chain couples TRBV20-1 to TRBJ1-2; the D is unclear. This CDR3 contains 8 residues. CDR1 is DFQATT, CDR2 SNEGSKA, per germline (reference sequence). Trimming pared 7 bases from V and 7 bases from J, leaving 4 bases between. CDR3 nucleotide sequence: TGCAGTGTAGCTGGCTACACCTTC. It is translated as CSVAGYTF.

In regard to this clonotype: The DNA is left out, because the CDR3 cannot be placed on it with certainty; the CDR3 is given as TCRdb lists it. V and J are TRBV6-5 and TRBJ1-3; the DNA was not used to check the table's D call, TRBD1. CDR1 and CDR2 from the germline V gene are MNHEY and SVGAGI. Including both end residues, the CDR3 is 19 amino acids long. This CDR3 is CASSSAGGIEAFFGNTIYF.

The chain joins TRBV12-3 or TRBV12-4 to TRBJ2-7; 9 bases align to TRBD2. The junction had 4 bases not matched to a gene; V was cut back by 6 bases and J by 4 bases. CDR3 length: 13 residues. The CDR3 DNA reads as TGTGCCAGCAGGCCTAGCGGGGTTTACGAGCAGTACTTC. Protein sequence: CASRPSGVYEQYF.

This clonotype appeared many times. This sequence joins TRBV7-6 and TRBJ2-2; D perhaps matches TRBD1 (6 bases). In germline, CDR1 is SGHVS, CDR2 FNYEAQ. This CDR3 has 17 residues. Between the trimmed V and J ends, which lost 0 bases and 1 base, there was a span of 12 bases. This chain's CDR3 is CASSLASGQLNTGELFF. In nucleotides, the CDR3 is TGTGCCAGCAGCTTAGCCTCGGGACAATTGAACACCGGGGAGCTGTTTTTT.